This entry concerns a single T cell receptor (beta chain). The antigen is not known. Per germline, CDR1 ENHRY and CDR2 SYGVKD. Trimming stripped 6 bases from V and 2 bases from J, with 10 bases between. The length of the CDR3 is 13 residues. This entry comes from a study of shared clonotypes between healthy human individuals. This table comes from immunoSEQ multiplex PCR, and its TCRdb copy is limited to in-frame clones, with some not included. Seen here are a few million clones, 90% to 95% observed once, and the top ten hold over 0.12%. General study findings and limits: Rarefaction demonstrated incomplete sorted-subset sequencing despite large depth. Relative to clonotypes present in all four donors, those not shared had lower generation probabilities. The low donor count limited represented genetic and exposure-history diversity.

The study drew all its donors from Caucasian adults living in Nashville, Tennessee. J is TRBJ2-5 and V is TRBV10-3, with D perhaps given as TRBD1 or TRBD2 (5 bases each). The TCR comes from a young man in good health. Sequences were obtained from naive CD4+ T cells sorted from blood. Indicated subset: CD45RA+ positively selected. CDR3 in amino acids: CAISRDGQETQYF. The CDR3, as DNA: TGTGCCATCAGCAGGGACGGTCAAGAGACCCAGTACTTC.